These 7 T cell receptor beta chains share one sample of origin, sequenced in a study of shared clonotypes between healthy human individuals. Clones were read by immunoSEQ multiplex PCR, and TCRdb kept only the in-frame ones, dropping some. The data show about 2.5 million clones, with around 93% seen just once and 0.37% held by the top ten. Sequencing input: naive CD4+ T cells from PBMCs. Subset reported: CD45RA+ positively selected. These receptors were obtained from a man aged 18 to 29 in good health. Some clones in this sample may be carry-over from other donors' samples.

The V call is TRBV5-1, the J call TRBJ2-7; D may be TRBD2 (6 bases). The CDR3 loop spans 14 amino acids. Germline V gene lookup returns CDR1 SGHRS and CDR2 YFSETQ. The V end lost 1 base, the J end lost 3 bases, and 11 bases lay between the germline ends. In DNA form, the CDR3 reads TGCGCCAGCAGCTTGCCCGGAGGGAACTACGAGCAGTACTTC. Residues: CASSLPGGNYEQYF.

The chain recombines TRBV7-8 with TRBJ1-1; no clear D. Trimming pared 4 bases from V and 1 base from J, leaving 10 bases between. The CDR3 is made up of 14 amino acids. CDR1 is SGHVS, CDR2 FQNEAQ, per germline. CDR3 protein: CASSSSGGNTEAFF. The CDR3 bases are TGTGCCAGCAGCTCCTCGGGTGGGAACACTGAAGCTTTCTTT.

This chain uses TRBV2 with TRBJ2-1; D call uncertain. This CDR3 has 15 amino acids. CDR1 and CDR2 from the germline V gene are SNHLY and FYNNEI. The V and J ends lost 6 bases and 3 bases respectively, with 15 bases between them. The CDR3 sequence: CASSYGSRYYNEQFF. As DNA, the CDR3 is TGTGCCAGCAGCTACGGGTCCAGGTACTACAATGAGCAGTTCTTC.

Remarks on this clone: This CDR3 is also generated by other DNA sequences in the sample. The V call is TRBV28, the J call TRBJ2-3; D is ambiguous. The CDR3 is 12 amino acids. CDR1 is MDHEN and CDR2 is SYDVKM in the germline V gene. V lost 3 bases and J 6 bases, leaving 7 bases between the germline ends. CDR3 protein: CASSLSADTQYF. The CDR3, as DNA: TGTGCCAGCAGTTTGAGTGCGGATACGCAGTATTTT.

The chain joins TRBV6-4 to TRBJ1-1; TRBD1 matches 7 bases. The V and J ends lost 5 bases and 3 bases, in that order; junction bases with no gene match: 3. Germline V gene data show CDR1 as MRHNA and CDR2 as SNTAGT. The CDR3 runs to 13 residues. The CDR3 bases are TGTGCCAGCAGTATCGACAGGGACACTGAAGCTTTCTTT. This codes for CASSIDRDTEAFF.

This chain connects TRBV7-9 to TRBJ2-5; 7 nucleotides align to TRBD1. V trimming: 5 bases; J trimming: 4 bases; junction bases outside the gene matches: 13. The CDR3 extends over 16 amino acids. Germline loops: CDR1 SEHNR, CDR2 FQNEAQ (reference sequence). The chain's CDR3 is CASSRTTGRPGETQYF. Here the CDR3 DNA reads TGTGCCAGCAGCCGTACGACAGGGCGGCCGGGAGAGACCCAGTACTTC.

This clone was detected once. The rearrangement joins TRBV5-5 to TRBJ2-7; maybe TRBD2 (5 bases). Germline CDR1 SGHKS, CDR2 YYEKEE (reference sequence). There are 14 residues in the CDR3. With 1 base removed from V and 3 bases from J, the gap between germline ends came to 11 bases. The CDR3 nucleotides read TGTGCCAGCAGCTTGTGGCTAGCCGGCTACGAGCAGTACTTC. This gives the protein CASSLWLAGYEQYF. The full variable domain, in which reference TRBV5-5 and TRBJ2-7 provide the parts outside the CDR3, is DAGVTQSPTHLIKTRGQQVTLRCSPISGHKSVSWYQQVLGQGPQFIFQYYEKEERGRGNFPDRFSARQFPNYSSELNVNALLLGDSALYLCASSLWLAGYEQYFGPGTRLTVT.